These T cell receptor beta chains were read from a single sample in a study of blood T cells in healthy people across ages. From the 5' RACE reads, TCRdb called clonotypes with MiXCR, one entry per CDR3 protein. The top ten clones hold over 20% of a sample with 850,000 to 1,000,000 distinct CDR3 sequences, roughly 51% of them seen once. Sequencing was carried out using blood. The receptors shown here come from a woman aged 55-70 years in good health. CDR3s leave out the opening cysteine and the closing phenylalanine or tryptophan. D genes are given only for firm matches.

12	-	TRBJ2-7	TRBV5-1	ASSTEAGDYEQY
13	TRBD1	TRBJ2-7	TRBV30	AWSAGQGTFGEQY
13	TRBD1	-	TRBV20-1	SARRPDRGLNEQY
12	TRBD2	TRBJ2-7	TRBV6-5	ASSTSGSIHEQY
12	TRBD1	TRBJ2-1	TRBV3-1	ASSPKIGDREQF
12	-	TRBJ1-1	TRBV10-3	AIRLRGQNTEAF
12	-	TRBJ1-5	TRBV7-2	ASSLKGGDQPQH
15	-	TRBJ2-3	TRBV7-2	ASSETAAGFGTDTQY
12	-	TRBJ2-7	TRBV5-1	ASSWGLANYEQY
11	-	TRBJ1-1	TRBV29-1	SVEGQAHTEAF